This T cell receptor beta chain was sequenced in a study of shared clonotypes between healthy human individuals. TCRdb's copy holds only in-frame clones and misses some; the assay was immunoSEQ multiplex PCR. The sample holds fewer than 550,000 clones, about 75% seen once. V lost 0 bases and J 4 bases, leaving 6 bases between the germline ends. The CDR3 contains 13 residues. Germline V CDR1 and CDR2: SGHTA, FQGNSA. The sequencing sample was made of PBMCs. The source of this sequence is a woman aged 40 to 49 in good health. Some clones in this sample may be carry-over from other donors' samples. The chain employs TRBV7-2 and TRBJ2-5, with D uncertain. The CDR3 DNA reads TGTGCCAGCAGCTTAGCTCACGCAGAGACCCAGTACTTC. This gives the protein CASSLAHAETQYF.